The following is a T cell receptor (beta chain) sequence with its context. No antigen is known for it. The sample holds no much larger clone one base away, and base qualities are not on file. The data belong to a study of T cell clones after liver transplantation (dated by TCRdb to the late 2010s). At the level of the whole study: The samples were obtained from ITN030ST, a randomized trial that attempted immunosuppression withdrawal within 2 years after liver transplantation. Donor-reactive T cell clones were identified using TCRbeta sequencing after a pre-transplant mixed lymphocyte reaction and were then followed in post-transplant blood. Third party-reactive TCRbeta sequences from pre-transplant MLRs were also identified as an antigen-independent comparator for donor-reactive sequences. Of the eight recipients, a few were HCV-positive, while the remaining recipients had been transplanted for non-autoimmune, non-viral indications. Subjects received no induction therapy and standard immunosuppression until randomization at 12-24 months post-transplant. Tolerance was defined as complete withdrawal of immunosuppression for at least one year without a rise in liver enzymes beyond twice the upper limit of normal. Blood samples were collected pre-transplant, then pre-randomization ahead of withdrawal, and finally post-randomization once withdrawal had either been completed or failed. A cohort of 8 liver transplant recipients was studied, of whom 3 were classified as tolerant and 5 as non-tolerant. Results the study describes overall, beyond this receptor: Without allograft tissue specimens, donor-reactive T cells may have migrated into the graft rather than being deleted. The decline in donor-reactive sequences exceeded the decline in third party-reactive sequences, suggesting partial antigen-specific deletion that was unrelated to withdrawal success. Because of small, heterogeneous patient numbers and non-standardized post-transplant time points, the conclusions were only preliminary. When repertoire turnover was accounted for, significantly reduced detection of donor-reactive sequences was found in 7 of 8 subjects for CD4 and in 8 of 8 subjects for CD8. In most of the 8 subjects, regardless of tolerance or HCV status, circulating donor-reactive CD4 TCRbeta sequences dropped significantly post-transplant. In a couple of subjects, low numbers of available donor cells limited the measurable donor-reactive repertoire.

Trimming removed 5 bases from V and 0 bases from J, leaving 15 bases between the germline ends. The CDR3 sequence holds 15 residues, the cysteine and phenylalanine included. Solely the CDR3 DNA is kept, with 45 bases framed from the first base. The germline V gene gives CDR1 as SGDLS and CDR2 as YYNGEE. High-throughput TCRbeta CDR3 sequencing of frozen genomic DNA was performed by immunoSEQ, with PCR amplification, mapping, bias correction and internal controls included. Per the original workflow: Only productive rearrangements were retained, with each unique TCRbeta sequence defined by its CDR3 nucleotide sequence together with its V and J gene. Donor-reactive sequences required at least 5-fold expansion in CFSE-low cells versus unstimulated pre-transplant cells and at least 0.01% frequency. Minimum frequency thresholds were set for each subject based on the unstimulated sample with the lowest template count, ensuring at least 90% detection power. Repertoire turnover was measured by Jensen-Shannon divergence between the top 1000 TCRbeta sequences post- and pre-transplant. Two-sided Fisher's exact tests were used to test for changes in the detection of donor-reactive sequences. This is the immuneACCESS table as TCRdb keeps it, with only in-frame sequences that have V and J called. A part of the clones is gone; compared with another copy, unresolved V genes explain less than half, and the rest is unexplained. The V and J calls and the clone size are those of that table, but D and trimming were determined from the DNA. The sample profile shows 65,000 to 70,000 clones; 85% to 95% of them were found once. The top ten clones comprise over 0.9% of the sample.

Thawed unstimulated PBMCs were stained for CD3, CD4 and CD8 and FACS-sorted into CD3+CD4+ and CD3+CD8+ populations. Each of the 8 studied subjects was randomized to immunosuppression withdrawal. The Qiagen DNeasy Blood and Tissue Kit was used to isolate genomic DNA. Sample: CD4+ T cells from blood, taken less than 27 months after liver transplant. The sequence links TRBV9 to TRBJ2-7; D gene: possibly TRBD2, on 6 matching bases. The origin of this receptor is a human patient who received a liver transplant. Where a transplant has occurred, the graft donor may have supplied some of the T cells. The nucleotides are TGTGCCAGCAGTTCATCGGGGGTTAGCTCCTACGAGCAGTACTTC. The encoded protein is CASSSSGVSSYEQYF.